This TCR beta chain appears in the sequencing data of a study of T cells in Graves' hyperthyroidism and ophthalmopathy. Study overall: Staff took peripheral blood when the initial diagnosis was made, before any treatment began.

The J segment lost 2 bases and the V segment lost 6 bases, leaving 5 bases of the junction unmatched. The CDR3 runs 14 residues. Germline V lookup: CDR1 SGHAT, CDR2 FQDESV (reference sequence). There were TCR beta CDR3 regions amplified from RNA transcripts. With the HTBI primer set, the TCR CDR3 went through a first round of RT-PCR. Using its own MiXCR run on the multiplex PCR reads, TCRdb lists one record per CDR3 protein. This sample has 200,000 or so distinct CDR3 sequences; less than 20% occur once, and the top ten carry 53%. Study-level points and caveats: By a 13 V-J model, ophthalmopathy was set apart from stable hyperthyroidism. In blood, most of the thyroid clonotypes expanded above 0.001 were also present.

At least ten counts were recorded for this clonotype. The antigen is undetermined. A roughly 9.7 ml volume of fresh peripheral blood provided the PBMCs. The rearrangement uses TRBV11-1 and TRBJ1-2, with 8 bases lining up with TRBD1. Sequences were obtained from blood. The clonotype originates from a woman in her forties or fifties with Graves' hyperthyroidism. The CDR3 region is CASSTGQENYGYTF. The CDR3 coding sequence is TGTGCCAGCAGTACGGGACAGGAGAACTATGGCTACACCTTC.